Here is one T cell receptor beta chain with its context. Its antigen is unknown. Nothing much larger sits one base from this clone, and base qualities are not available. Using the deep immunoSEQ assay, multiplex PCR amplified TCR CDR3 regions from genomic DNA. For each cell subset, the extracted genomic DNA was distributed evenly across all wells of several immunoSEQ 96-well plates, and each plate served as one replicate. For unsorted PBMC, each replicate PCR was loaded with roughly 270 ng genomic DNA, equivalent to some 27,000 T cell genomes. Unsorted PBMC genomic DNA was sequenced across ten immunoSEQ deep assay plates. The purified libraries were quantified using a Qubit 3.0 fluorometer, sized with a Bioanalyzer 2100, and then quantified again using the KAPA Library Quantification kit. Every immunoSEQ 96-well plate was sequenced on a separate single-read 150-cycle Illumina NextSeq 550 flow cell. Regarding the original processing steps: Because only junctional sequences without quality scores were contained in the immunoSEQ output, filtering matching that applied to full-length reads could not be performed. To assign V/J genes and CDR3, sequences were annotated using PyIR, a Python wrapper for IgBLAST v1.9, with IMGT germline references. Reads were filtered out if the reads had weak V/J assignments (E-value above 1e-6), no CDR3, stop codons, out-of-frame junctions, or ambiguous translated residues. A V3J clonotype was defined by an identical inferred V gene, J gene, and CDR3 amino acid sequence. Percentage overlap between repertoires was calculated by dividing the number of shared unique clonotypes by the size of the smaller repertoire. Repertoire richness was assessed with RTK rarefaction, the Chao1 estimator, and Recon v2.1 estimates of unobserved clonotypes. What TCRdb holds here is the immuneACCESS table cut down to in-frame rearrangements. Part of the clones is not present; checked against another copy, under half of the missing clones reflect an unresolved V gene, and the others are unexplained. For V, J and clone size, that table is used; D and trimming come from the DNA. The sample yields 520,000 or so clones; about four fifths were counted once. The ten largest clonotypes hold 10% to 15% of the sample.

This sample stems from a study of shared clonotypes between healthy human individuals (TCRdb year 2020). With respect to the entire study: The cohort comprised two women and a few men aged 18 to 49 years. To estimate repertoire size and how much clonotype sharing occurs between individuals, the study deeply sequenced the blood TCR repertoires of about five healthy adults. To increase sequencing depth and limit assay-specific biases, different laboratories used diverse techniques to prepare libraries and sequence TCR repertoires. Between about 0.85 and 8.9 billion PBMCs per donor were obtained by leukapheresis. What the authors observed across the whole study: Based on pairwise subsampling, the degree of clonotype sharing among donors was expected to be affected by sequencing depth. Only blood was sampled, and tissue TCR repertoires likely differ from those in blood. Because the study included only a small number of donors, the genetic and exposure-history diversity represented was limited.

Donors were healthy HIV-negative adults with no recently reported acute infections or vaccinations. Only Caucasian adults living in Nashville, Tennessee, USA were represented among the donors. For unsorted samples, approximately 81 million PBMCs were counted, and genomic DNA was extracted using the QIAamp DNA Blood Mini kit. Blood was collected by leukapheresis, and PBMCs were isolated by Ficoll-Histopaque density gradient centrifugation and then cryopreserved in liquid nitrogen vapor phase. Taken from the germline V gene, the CDR1 and CDR2 loops are MGHDK and SYGVNS. Ends trimmed: V by 2 bases, J by 5 bases; bases unmatched to a gene: 5. Spanning cysteine to phenylalanine, the CDR3 consists of 16 amino acids. Only the CDR3 DNA is retained, 48 bases long and in frame from the first base.

The sequence joins TRBV25-1 to TRBJ2-1, with 11 bases in between that match TRBD2. This clonotype was sampled from a woman in her thirties or forties in good health. Some clones in this sample may be carry-over from other donors' samples. Sequencing was carried out using PBMCs. CDR3 protein: CASSEMGLAVNNEQFF. The nucleotides are TGTGCCAGCAGTGAAATGGGACTAGCGGTAAACAATGAGCAGTTCTTC.